Shown below are 27 T cell receptor beta chains from a single sample sequenced in a study of blood T cell repertoires in COVID-19. TCRdb keeps only in-frame clones here, not all; method: immunoSEQ multiplex PCR. Of around 200,000 clones in the sample, more than 60% were seen once. Material for sequencing was peripheral blood. These receptors were taken from a woman aged 50 to 65 with acute or convalescent COVID-19.

In this sample, this clone turned up a few times. The chain has TRBV5-8 and TRBJ1-5; 7 nucleotides line up with TRBD1. The CDR3 length is 16 residues. J was trimmed by 3 bases and V by 4 bases; bases with no gene match: 10. In germline, CDR1 is SGHTS, CDR2 YDEGEE. The CDR3 loop reads CASSPRTGYFNQPQHF. The DNA of the CDR3 is TGTGCCAGCAGCCCTCGGACAGGATACTTCAATCAGCCCCAGCATTTT.

The V gene is TRBV10-3, the J gene TRBJ1-1; TRBD1 matches 11 bases. Germline values: CDR1 ENHRY, CDR2 SYGVKD. The CDR3 has 13 amino acids. The V segment lost 10 bases and the J segment 1 base; nucleotides outside the gene matches: 2. DNA for the CDR3: TGTGCCACCGGGACAGGGGGGAACACTGAAGCTTTCTTT. It translates to CATGTGGNTEAFF.

The chain uses TRBV3-1 (or the pseudogene TRBV3-2) and TRBJ2-7, with a possible D match to TRBD1 (6 bases). V dropped 8 bases and J dropped 1 base, with 15 bases sitting between them. Germline assignment: CDR1 LGHDT and CDR2 YNNKEL (reference sequence). The length of the CDR3 is 14 residues. CDR3 DNA sequence: TGTGCCAGCTCTTGGGGGCGTGGATCCTACGAGCAGTACTTC. This codes for CASSWGRGSYEQYF.

A single count supports this clone. This CDR3 is CASSAGTGVYEQYF. CDR3 nucleotide sequence: TGTGCCAGCAGCGCAGGGACTGGTGTCTACGAGCAGTACTTC. The chain links TRBV28 to TRBJ2-7, with a tentative D call TRBD2 (6 bases). The CDR3 totals 14 residues. Germline CDR1 MDHEN, CDR2 SYDVKM. V was cut by 6 bases and J by 3 bases, with 15 bases left in between.

The chain employs TRBV7-6 and TRBJ2-3; D is ambiguous. V shed 3 bases and J shed 3 bases, with 7 bases lying between them. The CDR3 contains 13 residues. Germline CDR1 is SGHVS and CDR2 is FNYEAQ. The CDR3 DNA reads as TGTGCCAGCAGCTTGATAGAGACAGATACGCAGTATTTT. This sequence encodes CASSLIETDTQYF. Full variable domain (remainder filled in from reference TRBV7-6 and TRBJ2-3): GAGVSQSPRYKVTKRGQDVALRCDPISGHVSLYWYRQALGQGPEFLTYFNYEAQQDKSGLPNDRFSAERPEGSISTLTIQRTEQRDSAMYRCASSLIETDTQYFGPGTRLTVL.

This rearrangement joins TRBV6-1 to TRBJ1-2, with D hard to call. CDR1 is MNHNS, CDR2 SASEGT, per germline. The CDR3 runs to 16 residues. V was cut by 2 bases and J by 5 bases, with 18 bases left in between. CDR3 in DNA: TGTGCCAGCAGTGAAAAGGTTGGGTCGGAGGTTTATGGCTACACCTTC. Its protein product is CASSEKVGSEVYGYTF.

The chain carries TRBV3-1 (or the pseudogene TRBV3-2) and TRBJ2-1, with 9 bases lining up with TRBD1. J lost 2 bases, V lost 4 bases, and 3 bases had no gene match. This CDR3 contains 15 residues. Germline V gene lookup returns CDR1 LGHDT and CDR2 YNNKEL (reference sequence). In nucleotides, the CDR3 is TGTGCCAGCAGCCTACAGGGGGCCACCTACAATGAGCAGTTCTTC. Amino acid sequence: CASSLQGATYNEQFF.

This chain uses TRBV9 with TRBJ2-3, with D maybe TRBD1 (5 bases). The CDR3 covers 15 residues. V lost 0 bases and J lost 0, with 8 bases in between. Germline CDR1 is SGDLS and CDR2 is YYNGEE. The CDR3 DNA reads as TGTGCCAGCAGCGTAGATGACAGTAGCACAGATACGCAGTATTTT. Its protein is CASSVDDSSTDTQYF. The full variable domain, its missing parts supplied by reference TRBV9 and TRBJ2-3, is DSGVTQTPKHLITATGQRVTLRCSPRSGDLSVYWYQQSLDQGLQFLIQYYNGEERAKGNILERFSAQQFPDLHSELNLSSLELGDSALYFCASSVDDSSTDTQYFGPGTRLTVL.

CDR3 coding DNA: TGTGCCAGCAGTCTTGACAGGGGTAGCGGTCAGCCCCAGCATTTT. Translation gives CASSLDRGSGQPQHF. The chain uses TRBV2 and TRBJ1-5, with TRBD1 matching over 8 bases. The CDR3 sequence is 15 residues long. Germline V gene lookup returns CDR1 SNHLY and CDR2 FYNNEI. V lost 5 bases and J lost 6; bases outside the gene matches: 9.

This CDR3 reads CASSLEGGFSYEQYF. The CDR3 DNA sequence: TGTGCCAGCAGCTTAGAAGGGGGCTTCTCCTACGAGCAGTACTTC. The chain links TRBV7-8 to TRBJ2-7; 7 bases fit TRBD1. This CDR3 is built from 15 residues. Losses at the gene ends were 1 base for V and 0 bases for J; bases not matched to a gene: 3. Germline CDR1 reads SGHVS; CDR2 reads FQNEAQ.

The chain links TRBV19 to TRBJ1-5; 10 bases are a match to TRBD1. V trimming: 5 bases; J trimming: 7 bases; junction bases outside the gene matches: 5. From germline, CDR1 is LNHDA and CDR2 SQIVND (reference sequence). The CDR3 covers 14 residues. The CDR3 sequence is CASSAGTGAQPQHF. CDR3 nucleotide sequence: TGTGCCAGTAGTGCCGGGACAGGGGCACAGCCCCAGCATTTT.

This rearrangement joins TRBV4-3 to TRBJ2-3, with 9 bases fitting TRBD1. J was trimmed by 5 bases and V by 3 bases; bases with no gene match: 3. Germline CDR1 and CDR2: LGHNA and YSLEER. The CDR3 covers 14 residues. DNA for the CDR3: TGCGCCAGCAGCCACGGACAGGGGAGAGATACGCAGTATTTT. It yields the protein CASSHGQGRDTQYF.

The chain recombines TRBV19 with TRBJ2-2; 13 positions match TRBD2. Germline V gives CDR1 LNHDA, CDR2 SQIVND (reference sequence). The CDR3 is 16 amino acids. V was pared by 5 bases and J by 7 bases, with 7 bases of the junction left unmatched. The CDR3 region is CASSGLAGDWVGELFF. As DNA, the CDR3 is TGTGCCAGTAGTGGACTAGCGGGAGATTGGGTCGGGGAGCTGTTTTTT. The full variable domain, rest sourced from reference TRBV19 and TRBJ2-2, is DGGITQSPKYLFRKEGQNVTLSCEQNLNHDAMYWYRQDPGQGLRLIYYSQIVNDFQKGDIAEGYSVSREKKESFPLTVTSAQKNPTAFYLCASSGLAGDWVGELFFGEGSRLTVL.

The chain uses TRBV11-2 and TRBJ2-1, with D perhaps matching TRBD1 (5 bases). Germline V gene sequence: CDR1 SGHAT, CDR2 FQNNGV. The CDR3 spans 16 residues. Trimming stripped 7 bases from V and 7 bases from J, with 23 bases between. The CDR3 DNA reads TGTGCCAGCACCCCAACTCGGCTAGGGGTATTTAATGAGCAGTTCTTC. The encoded protein is CASTPTRLGVFNEQFF.

The V gene is TRBV19, the J gene TRBJ1-5; 11 bases line up with TRBD1. The V gene's germline CDR1 is LNHDA and CDR2 SQIVND (reference sequence). With V trimmed by 5 bases and J by 5 bases, 11 bases remained unmatched. This CDR3 spans 17 amino acids. CDR3 sequence: CASSLHSGTGGDQPQHF. The CDR3 nucleotides are TGTGCCAGTAGTTTACATTCCGGGACAGGGGGAGATCAGCCCCAGCATTTT.

This clone was counted many times. Other nucleotide sequences in the sample specify the same CDR3. The chain uses TRBV6-5 and TRBJ1-6; D is uncertain. Per the germline V gene, CDR1 is MNHEY and CDR2 is SVGAGI. The CDR3 extends over 14 amino acids. V lost 4 bases and J lost 8, with 12 bases in between. For the CDR3, the DNA is TGTGCCAGCAGTTCGAGCAGGAGGGATTCACCCCTCCACTTT. This translates into CASSSSRRDSPLHF.

The V call is TRBV10-1, the J call TRBJ2-7; 10 positions agree with TRBD2. The CDR3 sequence is 16 residues long. Germline CDR1 and CDR2: WNHNN and SYGVQD (reference sequence). J was trimmed by 5 bases and V by 3 bases; bases with no gene match: 10. This chain's CDR3 is CASSDVGLAGEHEQYF. The CDR3 region has the DNA TGCGCCAGCAGTGATGTTGGCCTAGCGGGAGAGCACGAGCAGTACTTC.

The chain links TRBV2 to TRBJ2-7, with 7 positions matching TRBD1. The J segment lost 3 bases and the V segment lost 2 bases, leaving 7 bases of the junction unmatched. Per germline, CDR1 SNHLY and CDR2 FYNNEI. The CDR3 length is 15 residues. CDR3 sequence: CASSERSGGLYEQYF. The CDR3 DNA follows: TGTGCCAGCAGTGAAAGATCAGGGGGTCTCTACGAGCAGTACTTC. The full variable domain, completed using reference TRBV2 and TRBJ2-7, is EPEVTQTPSHQVTQMGQEVILRCVPISNHLYFYWYRQILGQKVEFLVSFYNNEISEKSEIFDDQFSVERPDGSNFTLKIRSTKLEDSAMYFCASSERSGGLYEQYFGPGTRLTVT.

The chain uses TRBV21-1 and TRBJ1-5; the DNA was not used to check the table's D call, TRBD1. TRBV21-1 is flagged as a pseudogene. The CDR3 length is 18 residues. CDR3 coding DNA: TGTGCCAGCAGCAAAGTTAAGGAGGGGGCGTATAGCAATCAGCCCCAGCATTTT. It specifies CASSKVKEGAYSNQPQHF.

This clone appeared many times. Other DNA variants within this sample encode the same CDR3. The V and J genes are TRBV28 and TRBJ2-7; 8 bases align to TRBD2. Germline CDR1 MDHEN, CDR2 SYDVKM. The CDR3 loop spans 13 amino acids. V lost 2 bases and J lost 3; bases outside the gene matches: 0. The CDR3 DNA reads as TGTGCCAGCAGTTTAGCGGGGGGCTACGAGCAGTACTTC. Encoded protein: CASSLAGGYEQYF.

This rearrangement joins TRBV10-2 to TRBJ1-1; D is unclear. Germline V gene data show CDR1 as WSHSY and CDR2 as SAAADI. V dropped 0 bases and J dropped 9 bases, with 14 bases sitting between them. The CDR3 has 14 residues. Here the CDR3 DNA reads TGCGCCAGCAGTGAGTCGGCGGGGTCGCCAAAAGCTTTCTTT. It codes for CASSESAGSPKAFF.

V usage is TRBV3-1 (or the pseudogene TRBV3-2) and J usage is TRBJ2-3, with TRBD1 identical over 8 bases. The CDR3 covers 15 residues. In germline, CDR1 is LGHDT, CDR2 YNNKEL (reference sequence). The V gene end was trimmed by 11 bases and the J gene end by 0 bases; junction bases not matched to a gene: 10. Written as DNA, the CDR3 is TGTGCCGGTAGAGGACAGGGACCTAGCACAGATACGCAGTATTTT. It yields the protein CAGRGQGPSTDTQYF.

The chain has TRBV25-1 and TRBJ2-1, with D perhaps TRBD1 (6 bases). Germline CDR1 MGHDK, CDR2 SYGVNS. Deletions cut 6 bases from V and 9 bases from J, with 12 bases between. This CDR3 is 12 amino acids long. For the CDR3, the DNA is TGTGCCAGCAGAAAGCAAGGGGGTGAGCAGTTCTTC. Translated, it gives CASRKQGGEQFF.

This clone has only a few counts. The V call is TRBV18, the J call TRBJ1-1; TRBD1 aligns across 12 bases. Germline CDR1 and CDR2: KGHSH and LQKENI. The junction had 7 bases not matched to a gene; V was cut back by 0 bases and J by 2 bases. The CDR3 extends over 18 amino acids. CDR3 nucleotides: TGTGCCAGCTCACCACCGGGGACAGGGGGCGTAATTAACACTGAAGCTTTCTTT. The encoded protein is CASSPPGTGGVINTEAFF.

In this sample, this clone turned up a few times. J is TRBJ2-7 and V is TRBV12-3 or TRBV12-4, with D perhaps TRBD1 (6 bases). V was pared by 3 bases and J by 4 bases, with 7 bases between. CDR3 size: 12 residues. The CDR3 sequence is CASSFRGYEQYF. The CDR3 bases are TGTGCCAGCAGTTTCAGGGGTTACGAGCAGTACTTC.

The chain carries TRBV6-5 and TRBJ2-7; D call uncertain. Germline V gene data show CDR1 as MNHEY and CDR2 as SVGAGI. V shed 2 bases and J shed 5 bases, with 4 bases lying between them. The CDR3 covers 11 residues. CDR3 sequence reads: CASSYVNEQYF. For the CDR3, the DNA is TGTGCCAGCAGTTACGTAAACGAGCAGTACTTC.

This clone was counted once. V and J are TRBV28 and TRBJ2-3, with TRBD2 matching 9 bases. Per the germline V gene, CDR1 is MDHEN and CDR2 is SYDVKM. The CDR3 has 15 residues. Germline trimming cut 6 bases from V and 3 bases from J; bases unmatched to any gene: 7. The CDR3 region is CASRRGGAGTDTQYF. The CDR3 bases are TGTGCCAGCAGACGCGGGGGGGCGGGTACAGATACGCAGTATTTT.